This TCR beta chain was captured by sequencing in a study of CD4 T cells in relation to SARS-CoV-2 and coronaviruses. To note about this clone: The target antigen is unknown.

Study observations and caveats: Crossreactive clones expanded significantly less to SARS-CoV-2 than monoreactive clones.

Measured with immunoSEQ multiplex PCR; TCRdb has only the in-frame clones, and not every one. The table lists about 36,000 clones, over 60% of them singletons. V lost 3 bases and J 8 bases, leaving 9 bases between the germline ends. This CDR3 has 12 amino acids. The V gene's germline CDR1 is MDHEN and CDR2 SYDVKM. This sequence originates from an adult with COVID-19. This chain uses TRBV28 with TRBJ2-3; no clear D. The sequencing sample was made of memory CD4+ T cells from PBMCs, cultured in vitro. The CDR3 loop reads CASSFGPGTQYF. The CDR3 DNA reads as TGTGCCAGCAGTTTCGGACCTGGTACGCAGTATTTT.